This TCR beta chain was captured by sequencing in a study of blood T cell repertoires in COVID-19. The assay was immunoSEQ multiplex PCR, and TCRdb's table has in-frame clones only and misses some. The table includes about 200,000 clones, around 86% detected once. Germline CDR1 reads SGHTS; CDR2 reads YDEGEE. The CDR3 has 13 residues. V lost 4 bases and J lost 6, with 13 bases in between. This receptor was taken from a man between 60 and 70 years old who had recovered from COVID-19. The specimen was peripheral blood. The chain employs TRBV5-8 and TRBJ1-1; D possibly corresponds to TRBD1 (5 bases). The DNA for the CDR3 is TGTGCCAGCAGCCCGGGGGGGATAGCTGAAGCTTTCTTT. It encodes CASSPGGIAEAFF. The whole variable domain, remainder taken from reference TRBV5-8 and TRBJ1-1, is EAGVTQSPTHLIKTRGQQATLRCSPISGHTSVYWYQQALGLGLQFLLWYDEGEERNRGNFPPRFSGRQFPNYSSELNVNALELEDSALYLCASSPGGIAEAFFGQGTRLTVV.